This TCR beta chain emerged from a study of OX40 agonist ivuxolimab in advanced cancers. Across the study: In this cohort, patients received ivuxolimab, an agonistic anti-OX40 (CD134) antibody. Of the participants, roughly 40% had some prior anti-PD-1, anti-PD-L1 or anti-CTLA-4 therapy, which was allowed. General study points: It was also the case that some nonresponders had low normalized T-cell clonal expansion. Partial responders receiving 0.1-3.0 mg/kg showed among the lowest clonal expansion.

On this clone itself: Its antigen remains unidentified.

Generated by immunoSEQ multiplex PCR, the TCRdb table keeps only in-frame clones and is missing some. The table has about 73,000 clones, roughly 90% seen once. The trim removed 3 bases at V and 1 base at J, leaving 4 bases unmatched. The germline gives CDR1 SGHRS, CDR2 YFSETQ. The CDR3 runs 15 residues. The chain is built from TRBV5-1 and TRBJ2-3, with 8 bases lining up with TRBD1. Sequenced material: CD4+ or CD8+ T cells sorted from blood, taken in a trial of the OX40 agonist ivuxolimab. The sequence was obtained from an adult with an advanced solid tumor such as melanoma, head and neck, liver or kidney cancer. The CDR3 is CASSYMDRGTDTQYF. For the CDR3, the DNA is TGCGCCAGCAGCTACATGGACAGGGGCACAGATACGCAGTATTTT.